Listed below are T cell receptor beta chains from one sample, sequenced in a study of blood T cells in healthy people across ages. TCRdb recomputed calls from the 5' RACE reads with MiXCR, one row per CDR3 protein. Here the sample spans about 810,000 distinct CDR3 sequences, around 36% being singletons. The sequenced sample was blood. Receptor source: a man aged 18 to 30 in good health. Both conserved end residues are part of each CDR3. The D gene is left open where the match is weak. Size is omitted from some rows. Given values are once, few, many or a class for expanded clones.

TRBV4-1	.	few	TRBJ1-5	TGCGCCAGCAGCCAAGTGCTTCCCGGAGCCCAGCCCCAGCATTTT	CASSQVLPGAQPQHF
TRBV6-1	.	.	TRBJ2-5	TGTGCCAGCAGTGAAACAGGGCAATCCCAGTACTTC	CASSETGQSQYF
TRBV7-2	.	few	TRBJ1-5	TGTGCCAGCAGACCCACAGGGCAGGGTCAGCCCCAGCATTTT	CASRPTGQGQPQHF
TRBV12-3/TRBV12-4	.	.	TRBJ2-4	TGTGCCAGCAGTTTACCCGGGACACCCAAAAACATTCAGTACTTC	CASSLPGTPKNIQYF
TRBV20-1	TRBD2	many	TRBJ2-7	TGCAGTGCGTCACCCAGGACTAGCGGGGACTACGAGCAGTACTTC	CSASPRTSGDYEQYF
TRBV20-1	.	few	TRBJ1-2	TGCAGTGCTTCGCCAGTGACCGACTATGGCTACACCTTC	CSASPVTDYGYTF
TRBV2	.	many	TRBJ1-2	TGTGCCAGCAGTGCATCAGGGACGGTCGCTAACTATGGCTACACCTTC	CASSASGTVANYGYTF
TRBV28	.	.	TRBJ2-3	TGTGCCAGCAGTTTAGGCGGAGACGGGGTTAGTACAGATACGCAGTATTTT	CASSLGGDGVSTDTQYF
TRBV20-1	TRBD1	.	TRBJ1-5	TGCAGTGCTAGACCCGGGACAGGAAGATATAGCAATCAGCCCCAGCATTTT	CSARPGTGRYSNQPQHF
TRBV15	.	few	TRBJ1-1	TGTGCCACCAGTCGAGAGGGGAGGGGTCGAGGTGAGGCTTTCTTT	CATSREGRGRGEAFF
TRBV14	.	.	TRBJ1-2	TGTGCCAGCAGCCCCCCGACAATGAACTATGGCTACACCTTC	CASSPPTMNYGYTF
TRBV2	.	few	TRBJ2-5	TGTGCCAGCAGTGAAGGACAGAACCAAGAGACCCAGTACTTC	CASSEGQNQETQYF
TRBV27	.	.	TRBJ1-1	TGTGCCAGCAGTGGGGGCAGTCCGAACACTGAAGCTTTCTTT	CASSGGSPNTEAFF
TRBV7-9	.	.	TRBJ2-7	TGTGCCAGCAGCTTAGAACAGGCGAGCGAGCAGTACTTC	CASSLEQASEQYF